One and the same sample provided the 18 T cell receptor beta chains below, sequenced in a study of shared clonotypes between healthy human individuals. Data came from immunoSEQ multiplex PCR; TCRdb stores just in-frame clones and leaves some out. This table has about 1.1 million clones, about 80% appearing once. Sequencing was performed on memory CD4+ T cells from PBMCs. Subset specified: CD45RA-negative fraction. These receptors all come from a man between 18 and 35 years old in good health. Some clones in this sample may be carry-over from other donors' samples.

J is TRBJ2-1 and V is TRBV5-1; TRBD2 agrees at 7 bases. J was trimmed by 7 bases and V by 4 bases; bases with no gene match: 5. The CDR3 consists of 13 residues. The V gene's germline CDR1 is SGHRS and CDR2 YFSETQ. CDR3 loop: CASSRDYNNEQFF. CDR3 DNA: TGCGCCAGCAGCCGGGACTATAATAATGAGCAGTTCTTC.

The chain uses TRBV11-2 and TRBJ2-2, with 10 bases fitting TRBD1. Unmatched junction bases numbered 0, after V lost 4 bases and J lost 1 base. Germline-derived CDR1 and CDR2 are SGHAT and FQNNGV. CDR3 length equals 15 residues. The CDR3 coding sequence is TGTGCCAGCAGCTGGGACAGGGGGAACACCGGGGAGCTGTTTTTT. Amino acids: CASSWDRGNTGELFF.

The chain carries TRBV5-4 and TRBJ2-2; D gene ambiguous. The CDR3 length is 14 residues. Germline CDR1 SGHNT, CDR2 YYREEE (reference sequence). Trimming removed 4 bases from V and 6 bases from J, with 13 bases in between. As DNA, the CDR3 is TGTGCCAGCAGCCCCCAAACCCGGCCCGGGGAGCTGTTTTTT. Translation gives CASSPQTRPGELFF.

The CDR3 is CASRTGPNTEAFF. In DNA, the CDR3 is TGTGCCAGCAGGACGGGACCGAACACTGAAGCTTTCTTT. The V gene is TRBV6-4, the J gene TRBJ1-1; TRBD1 might be the D (5 bases). CDR3 length: 13 amino acids. With 6 bases removed from V and 1 base from J, the gap between germline ends came to 9 bases. Germline V gene data show CDR1 as MRHNA and CDR2 as SNTAGT.

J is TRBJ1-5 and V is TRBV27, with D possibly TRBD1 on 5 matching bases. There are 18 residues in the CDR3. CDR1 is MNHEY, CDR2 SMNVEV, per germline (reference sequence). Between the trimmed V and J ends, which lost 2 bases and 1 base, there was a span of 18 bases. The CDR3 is CASSLRPFQTESNQPQHF. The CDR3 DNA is TGTGCCAGCAGTTTAAGGCCTTTCCAGACAGAGAGCAATCAGCCCCAGCATTTT.

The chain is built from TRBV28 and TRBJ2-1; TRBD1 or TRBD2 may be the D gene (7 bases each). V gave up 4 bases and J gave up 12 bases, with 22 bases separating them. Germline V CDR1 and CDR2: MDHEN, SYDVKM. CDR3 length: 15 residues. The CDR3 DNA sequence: TGTGCCAGCAGTTGGGGGGGGACAGAGATCGAAGTGCAGTTCTTC. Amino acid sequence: CASSWGGTEIEVQFF.

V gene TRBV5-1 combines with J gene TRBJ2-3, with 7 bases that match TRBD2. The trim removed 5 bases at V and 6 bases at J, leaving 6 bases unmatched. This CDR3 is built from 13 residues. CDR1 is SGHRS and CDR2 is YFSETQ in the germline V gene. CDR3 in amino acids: CASRPGGRDTQYF. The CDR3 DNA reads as TGCGCCAGCAGACCGGGAGGACGGGATACGCAGTATTTT.

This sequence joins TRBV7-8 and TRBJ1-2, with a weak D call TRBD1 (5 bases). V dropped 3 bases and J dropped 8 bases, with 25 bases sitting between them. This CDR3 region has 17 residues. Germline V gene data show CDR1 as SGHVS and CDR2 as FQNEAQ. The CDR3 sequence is CASSFAFDSSSRGGYTF. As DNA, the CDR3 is TGTGCCAGCAGCTTTGCCTTTGACAGTTCCTCGCGGGGCGGCTACACCTTC. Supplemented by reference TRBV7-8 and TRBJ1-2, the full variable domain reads GAGVSQSPRYKVAKRGQDVALRCDPISGHVSLFWYQQALGQGPEFLTYFQNEAQLDKSGLPSDRFFAERPEGSVSTLKIQRTQQEDSAVYLCASSFAFDSSSRGGYTFGSGTRLTVV.

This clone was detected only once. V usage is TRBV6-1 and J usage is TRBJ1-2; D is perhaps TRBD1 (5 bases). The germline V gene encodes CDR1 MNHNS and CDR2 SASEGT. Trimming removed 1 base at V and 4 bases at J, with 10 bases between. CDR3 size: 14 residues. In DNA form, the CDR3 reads TGTGCCAGCAGTGAAGTCCTGACAGCCTATGGCTACACCTTC. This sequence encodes CASSEVLTAYGYTF.

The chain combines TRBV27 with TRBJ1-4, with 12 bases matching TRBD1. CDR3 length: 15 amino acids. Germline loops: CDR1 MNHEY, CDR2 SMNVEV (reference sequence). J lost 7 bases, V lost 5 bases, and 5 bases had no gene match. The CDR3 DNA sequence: TGTGCCAGCAGTCAATGGGGACAGGGGGCTGAAAAACTGTTTTTT. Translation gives CASSQWGQGAEKLFF.

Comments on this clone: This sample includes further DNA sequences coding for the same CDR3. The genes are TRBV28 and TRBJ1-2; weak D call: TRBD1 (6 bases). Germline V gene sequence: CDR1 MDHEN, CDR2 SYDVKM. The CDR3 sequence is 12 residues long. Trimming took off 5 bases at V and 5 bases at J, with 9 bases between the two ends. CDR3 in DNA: TGTGCCAGCAGTCTGCAGGGGTATGGCTACACCTTC. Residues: CASSLQGYGYTF.

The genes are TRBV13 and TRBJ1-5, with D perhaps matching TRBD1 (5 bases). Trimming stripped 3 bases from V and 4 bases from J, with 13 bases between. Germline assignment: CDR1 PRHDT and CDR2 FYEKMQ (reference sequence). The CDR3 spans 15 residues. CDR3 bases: TGTGCCAGCAGCTTTAACGGACGGGGGAATCAGCCCCAGCATTTT. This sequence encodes CASSFNGRGNQPQHF.

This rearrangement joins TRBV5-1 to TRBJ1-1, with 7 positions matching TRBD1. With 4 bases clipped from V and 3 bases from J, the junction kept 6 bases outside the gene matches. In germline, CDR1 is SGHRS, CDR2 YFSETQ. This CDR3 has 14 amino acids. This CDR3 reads CASSRGQDHTEAFF. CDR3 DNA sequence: TGCGCCAGCAGCCGAGGACAGGATCACACTGAAGCTTTCTTT.

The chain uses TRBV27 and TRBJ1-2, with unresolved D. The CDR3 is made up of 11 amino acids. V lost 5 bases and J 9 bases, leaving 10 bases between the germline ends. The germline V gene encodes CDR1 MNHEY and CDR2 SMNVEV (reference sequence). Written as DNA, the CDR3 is TGTGCCAGCAGTCAGACACATAGCTACACCTTC. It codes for CASSQTHSYTF.

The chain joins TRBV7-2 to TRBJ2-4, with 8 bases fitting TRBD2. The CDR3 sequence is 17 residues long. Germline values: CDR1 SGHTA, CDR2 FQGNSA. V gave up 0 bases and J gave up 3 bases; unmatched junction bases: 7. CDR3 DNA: TGTGCCAGCAGCTTAGCGCGAGTCGGGAGGGGCAAAAACATTCAGTACTTC. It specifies CASSLARVGRGKNIQYF. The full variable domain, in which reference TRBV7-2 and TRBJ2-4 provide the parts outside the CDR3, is GAGVSQSPSNKVTEKGKDVELRCDPISGHTALYWYRQSLGQGLEFLIYFQGNSAPDKSGLPSDRFSAERTGGSVSTLTIQRTQQEDSAVYLCASSLARVGRGKNIQYFGAGTRLSVL.

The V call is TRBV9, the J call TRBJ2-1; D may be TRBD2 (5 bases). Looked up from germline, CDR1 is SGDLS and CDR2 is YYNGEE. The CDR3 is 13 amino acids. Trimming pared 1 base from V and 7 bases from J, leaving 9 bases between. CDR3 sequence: CASSVNPGNEQFF. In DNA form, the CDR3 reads TGTGCCAGCAGCGTAAACCCGGGGAATGAGCAGTTCTTC.

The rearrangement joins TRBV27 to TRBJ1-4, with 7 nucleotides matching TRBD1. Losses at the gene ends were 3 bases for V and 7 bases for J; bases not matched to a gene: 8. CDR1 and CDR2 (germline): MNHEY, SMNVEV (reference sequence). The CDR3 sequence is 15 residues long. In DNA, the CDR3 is TGTGCCAGCAGTTTTAAGGGGGCAGGGGTTGAAAAACTGTTTTTT. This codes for CASSFKGAGVEKLFF.

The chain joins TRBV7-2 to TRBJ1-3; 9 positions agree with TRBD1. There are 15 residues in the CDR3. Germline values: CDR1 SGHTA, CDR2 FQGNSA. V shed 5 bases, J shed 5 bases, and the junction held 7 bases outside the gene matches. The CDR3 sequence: CASSRTQGARNTIYF. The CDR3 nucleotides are TGTGCCAGCAGCCGCACACAGGGGGCGAGAAACACCATATATTTT.